This T cell receptor (beta chain) was identified in a study of T cell responses to AZD1222 COVID-19 vaccine. Clones were read by immunoSEQ multiplex PCR, and TCRdb kept only the in-frame ones, dropping some. The sample comprises over 95,000 clones, around nine tenths of which are singletons, and roughly 12% rests with the top ten. The germline V gene encodes CDR1 SGHDT and CDR2 YYEEEE. With V trimmed by 5 bases and J by 7 bases, 7 bases remained unmatched. The CDR3 runs to 14 residues. This clone was counted only a few times. J is TRBJ2-1 and V is TRBV5-6, with 9 bases aligning to TRBD2. The source is an adult in good health. Source: peripheral blood, taken on day 0 of AZD1222 vaccination. CDR3 DNA sequence: TGTGCCAGCAGTTTTAGCGGGAGCTTGAATGAGCAGTTCTTC. Translated, it gives CASSFSGSLNEQFF.